This TCR beta chain was sequenced in a study of blood T cell repertoires in COVID-19. Study overall: Donors in the United States, Italy and Spain gave samples during acute or convalescent COVID-19. In each case, the material was cDNA or gDNA derived from T cells, B-cell-depleted T cells, or PBMCs.

The CDR3 runs to 16 residues. Germline loops: CDR1 SGHRS, CDR2 YFSETQ. V gave up 2 bases and J gave up 4 bases, with 15 bases separating them. Original data processing: Estimation of nucleated cell counts relied on the amplification of reference gene primers. TCRdb keeps only in-frame clones here, not all; method: immunoSEQ multiplex PCR. V, J and clone size were drawn from that table, and D and trimming were deduced from the DNA. The data show about 200,000 clones, with 80% to 90% seen just once and less than 5% held by the top ten. The TCR originated in a woman aged 40 to 55 with acute COVID-19. Sequencing used PBMCs or T cells enriched from blood (not recorded which). This sequence joins TRBV5-1 and TRBJ2-2; possibly TRBD2 for D (5 bases). CDR3 DNA sequence: TGCGCCAGCAGCTTTCCGGGCCTAGCCGTCACCGGGGAGCTGTTTTTT. This sequence encodes CASSFPGLAVTGELFF.